This T cell receptor beta chain originates from a study of cytomegalovirus exposure and HLA in healthy donors. Overall study context: Earlier results showed some 120 million unique TCR beta sequences derived from roughly 180 million T cells. Findings and caveats of the study: It was reported that the classifier diagnosed cytomegalovirus status with high specificity and sensitivity in both the original and validation cohorts. Among CMV-associated TCR beta chains, most appeared HLA-restricted in a later analysis.

The V gene's germline CDR1 is SGHKS and CDR2 YYEKEE (reference sequence). The V and J ends lost 3 bases and 3 bases, in that order; junction bases with no gene match: 5. The CDR3 is 14 residues long. PCR used 60 Vbeta primers and 13 Jbeta primers. The protocol was immunoSEQ multiplex PCR, while the TCRdb copy is restricted to in-frame clones and leaves out a portion. The sample lists over 200,000 clones, around 89% seen once, with roughly 0.99% in the top ten. Turning to this clone: Its antigen is unknown.

V usage is TRBV5-5 and J usage is TRBJ2-7; TRBD1 agrees at 8 bases. The sequence came from a woman under 30 in good health and CMV-seronegative. Source material: PBMCs. DNA for the CDR3: TGTGCCAGCAGCTCAAGTACAGGGGGCTACGAGCAGTACTTC. Its translation: CASSSSTGGYEQYF.